A selection of T cell receptor beta chains follows, all from one sample in a study of T cell repertoires in cytomegalovirus infection. Via MiXCR, TCRdb re-called the reads, giving one row per CDR3 protein. The table shows some 440,000 distinct CDR3 sequences, with roughly a third occurring only once. Source material: PBMCs. The receptors come from a human donor in good health (CMV status not recorded). Some clones in this sample may be carry-over from other donors' samples. Both conserved end residues are part of each CDR3. A D gene is named only where the DNA matches it firmly. Not all rows give a size; the values are once, few, many and, for expanded clones, a class.

J gene: TRBJ1-4
V gene: TRBV27
D gene: NA
clone size: many
CDR3 protein: CASSFDRNTNEKLFF
CDR3 DNA: TGTGCCAGCAGTTTTGACAGGAATACTAATGAAAAACTGTTTTTT

J gene: TRBJ1-3
V gene: TRBV5-5
D gene: NA
clone size: NA
CDR3 protein: CASSIVGGLSGNTIYF
CDR3 DNA: TGTGCCAGCAGCATCGTTGGAGGCCTCTCTGGAAACACCATATATTTT

J gene: TRBJ1-2
V gene: TRBV20-1
D gene: NA
clone size: few
CDR3 protein: CSARDLGSSDRMSYTF
CDR3 DNA: TGCAGTGCTAGAGATCTAGGGTCATCTGACCGCATGAGTTACACCTTC

J gene: TRBJ1-5
V gene: TRBV12-3/TRBV12-4
D gene: NA
clone size: NA
CDR3 protein: CASSLSGGIQPQQF
CDR3 DNA: TGTGCCAGCAGTTTATCCGGAGGTATTCAGCCCCAGCAATTT

J gene: TRBJ2-3
V gene: TRBV19
D gene: NA
clone size: NA
CDR3 protein: CASSFGPRSPDTQYF
CDR3 DNA: TGTGCCAGTAGTTTTGGGCCAAGATCTCCAGATACGCAGTATTTT

J gene: TRBJ1-6
V gene: TRBV18
D gene: NA
clone size: NA
CDR3 protein: CASSLAQRGNSPLHF
CDR3 DNA: TGTGCCAGCTCACTCGCTCAGAGAGGGAATTCACCCCTCCACTTT

J gene: TRBJ1-4
V gene: TRBV12-3/TRBV12-4
D gene: NA
clone size: few
CDR3 protein: CASSTRGSNEKLFF
CDR3 DNA: TGTGCCAGCAGTACCAGGGGATCCAATGAAAAACTGTTTTTT

J gene: TRBJ2-5
V gene: TRBV6-1
D gene: NA
clone size: few
CDR3 protein: CASRPYRGGQETQYF
CDR3 DNA: TGTGCCAGCAGACCCTACAGGGGAGGGCAAGAGACCCAGTACTTC

J gene: TRBJ1-1
V gene: TRBV7-2
D gene: NA
clone size: many
CDR3 protein: CASRRTSNTEAFF
CDR3 DNA: TGTGCCAGCCGTCGGACCTCGAACACTGAAGCTTTCTTT

J gene: TRBJ1-2
V gene: TRBV4-1
D gene: TRBD1
clone size: NA
CDR3 protein: CASSQDWAGTGVVSNYGYTF
CDR3 DNA: TGCGCCAGCAGCCAAGATTGGGCCGGGACAGGGGTTGTTTCTAACTATGGCTACACCTTC

J gene: TRBJ2-1
V gene: TRBV7-2
D gene: NA
clone size: many
CDR3 protein: CASSLAGIPGGEQFF
CDR3 DNA: TGTGCCAGCAGCTTAGCGGGGATTCCGGGCGGTGAGCAGTTCTTC

J gene: TRBJ2-5
V gene: TRBV4-1
D gene: TRBD1
clone size: NA
CDR3 protein: CASSQGWGQVQETQYF
CDR3 DNA: TGCGCCAGCAGCCAGGGATGGGGACAGGTACAAGAGACCCAGTACTTC

J gene: TRBJ2-5
V gene: TRBV2
D gene: NA
clone size: NA
CDR3 protein: CASSDRPQETQYF
CDR3 DNA: TGTGCCAGCAGTGATCGGCCCCAAGAGACCCAGTACTTC

J gene: TRBJ1-3
V gene: TRBV20-1
D gene: NA
clone size: NA
CDR3 protein: CSARKDYGNTIYF
CDR3 DNA: TGCAGTGCTAGGAAGGACTATGGAAACACCATATATTTT

J gene: TRBJ1-4
V gene: TRBV7-2
D gene: NA
clone size: many
CDR3 protein: CASSLVWTANEKLFF
CDR3 DNA: TGTGCCAGCAGCTTAGTATGGACAGCTAATGAAAAACTGTTTTTT

J gene: TRBJ1-3
V gene: TRBV7-6
D gene: NA
clone size: many
CDR3 protein: CASSPRPGSLSGNTIYF
CDR3 DNA: TGTGCCAGCAGCCCCCGCCCAGGGAGCCTCTCTGGAAACACCATATATTTT

J gene: TRBJ1-2
V gene: TRBV4-1
D gene: TRBD1
clone size: NA
CDR3 protein: CASSQRTGTEDGYTF
CDR3 DNA: TGTGCCAGCAGCCAAAGGACAGGGACAGAGGATGGCTACACCTTC

J gene: TRBJ2-5
V gene: TRBV19
D gene: NA
clone size: few
CDR3 protein: CASRTGGRPQETQYF
CDR3 DNA: TGTGCCAGTAGAACTGGGGGACGGCCCCAAGAGACCCAGTACTTC